This TCR beta chain was found in a study of T cell responses to AZD1222 COVID-19 vaccine. Whole-study context: It was second doses at about 4 or about 12 weeks that were pooled.

The CDR3 runs to 14 residues. The germline CDR1 and CDR2 sequences are SGHTA and FQGTGA. V lost 3 bases and J 2 bases, leaving 9 bases between the germline ends. Sequencing used immunoSEQ multiplex PCR; TCRdb keeps in-frame clones, though not all of them. Of 200,000 or so clones in the sample, 94% are singletons; the top ten hold roughly 9.2%. Sample: peripheral blood, taken on day 0 of AZD1222 vaccination. The source is an adult in good health. The chain links TRBV7-3 to TRBJ2-3; D possibly corresponds to TRBD2 (5 bases). DNA for the CDR3: TGTGCCAGCAGCTTTTGGGGAGACACAGATACGCAGTATTTT. Amino acids: CASSFWGDTDTQYF.